Shown below are 32 T cell receptor beta chains from a single sample sequenced in a study of regulatory T cells in long-lasting Graves disease. The authors built TCR beta libraries using iRepertoire HTBI primers and Arm-PCR of CDR3 regions. TCRdb re-derived calls from the multiplex PCR reads in MiXCR, one entry per CDR3 protein. The sample lists more than 400,000 distinct CDR3 sequences, roughly 17% occurring once. Documented time point: newly diagnosed GD, antithyroid drugs for less than 3 months. Construction of the TCR library relied on RNA isolated from PBMCs. The sample was also reused in another study, on T cells in Graves' hyperthyroidism and ophthalmopathy.

The sample was peripheral blood mononuclear cells (PBMCs), taken at new diagnosis, from a patient treated with antithyroid drugs. Receptors were obtained from a woman aged 30 to 39 with Graves disease.

This clonotype has only a few counts. The chain combines TRBV9 with TRBJ1-1, with D possibly TRBD1 on 5 matching bases. Germline CDR1 and CDR2: SGDLS and YYNGEE. The V end lost 2 bases, the J end lost 5 bases, and 10 bases lay between the germline ends. CDR3 length: 13 residues. The CDR3 DNA reads TGTGCCAGCAGCGTCTCGGGGCGGACTGAAGCTTTCTTT. The encoded protein is CASSVSGRTEAFF. Combining the CDR3 with reference TRBV9 and TRBJ1-1 gives the whole variable domain DSGVTQTPKHLITATGQRVTLRCSPRSGDLSVYWYQQSLDQGLQFLIQYYNGEERAKGNILERFSAQQFPDLHSELNLSSLELGDSALYFCASSVSGRTEAFFGQGTRLTVV.

The chain uses TRBV20-1 and TRBJ2-5, with D possibly TRBD2 on 6 matching bases. The V gene lost 6 bases and the J gene lost 5 bases, with 19 bases spanning the gap. The germline gives CDR1 DFQATT, CDR2 SNEGSKA (reference sequence). CDR3 size: 14 residues. The CDR3 loop is CSALGGPEGETQYF. The CDR3 nucleotides are TGCAGTGCCCTAGGTGGGCCGGAGGGCGAGACCCAGTACTTC.

The rearrangement links TRBV6-1 to TRBJ2-2; TRBD2 agrees at 9 bases. CDR1 and CDR2 from the germline V gene are MNHNS and SASEGT. The length of the CDR3 is 14 residues. V gave up 9 bases and J gave up 7 bases; unmatched junction bases: 9. The CDR3 sequence is CASDGTSPDGELFF. In DNA, the CDR3 is TGTGCCAGTGACGGGACTAGCCCGGACGGGGAGCTGTTTTTT.

This clonotype was observed a few times. The V gene is TRBV29-1, the J gene TRBJ2-1; D may be TRBD2 (6 bases). The CDR3 runs to 14 residues. Germline-derived CDR1 and CDR2 are SQVTM and ANQGSEA. Trimming cost V 4 bases and J 1 base, with 11 bases left between them. CDR3 protein: CSVGDWLSYNEQFF. DNA of the CDR3: TGCAGCGTTGGGGACTGGTTGTCCTACAATGAGCAGTTCTTC.

The chain uses TRBV19 and TRBJ1-1; D ambiguous. The CDR3 consists of 13 residues. Per germline, CDR1 LNHDA and CDR2 SQIVND (reference sequence). Trimming pared 2 bases from V and 7 bases from J, leaving 11 bases between. CDR3 protein: CASSINGVIEAFF. Here the CDR3 DNA reads TGTGCCAGTAGTATAAATGGGGTTATTGAAGCTTTCTTT.

This clonotype was found many times. CDR3 sequence reads: CASSLSFSGRSSYEQYF. The CDR3 nucleotides read TGTGCCAGCAGTTTATCCTTCAGCGGGCGAAGCTCCTACGAGCAGTACTTC. The chain uses TRBV28 and TRBJ2-7, with D possibly being TRBD2 (6 bases). Germline CDR1 MDHEN, CDR2 SYDVKM. The length of the CDR3 is 17 residues. Trimming took 1 base from V and 0 from J, leaving 16 bases between them.

The J gene is TRBJ2-1, the V gene TRBV29-1; D is unclear. CDR3 length: 14 residues. The V end lost 4 bases, the J end lost 0 bases, and 10 bases lay between the germline ends. Germline values: CDR1 SQVTM, CDR2 ANQGSEA. CDR3 in amino acids: CSVVAQNSYNEQFF. The CDR3, as DNA: TGCAGCGTTGTGGCCCAGAACTCCTACAATGAGCAGTTCTTC.

This clonotype was counted at least ten times. The chain combines TRBV2 with TRBJ1-1; D is possibly TRBD1 (5 bases). The CDR3 covers 16 residues. The V gene's germline CDR1 is SNHLY and CDR2 FYNNEI. V was pared by 6 bases and J by 3 bases, with 20 bases between. The CDR3 DNA sequence: TGTGCCAGCAGGCCGGGACCCAACCAAGGGGACACTGAAGCTTTCTTT. It yields the protein CASRPGPNQGDTEAFF.

As regards this clonotype: It may be a read error: a sequence one base away is much more abundant. This sequence joins TRBV3-1 and TRBJ1-6; D gene uncertain. CDR1 is LGHDT, CDR2 YNNKEL, per germline (reference sequence). V lost 2 bases and J 7 bases, leaving 3 bases between the germline ends. This CDR3 region has 12 residues. The CDR3: CASSQHNSPLHF. For the CDR3, the DNA is TGTGCCAGCAGCCAACACAATTCACCCCTCCACTTT.

This clonotype was detected only a few times. This chain uses TRBV5-1 with TRBJ2-1; TRBD2 agrees at 7 bases. V was clipped by 0 bases and J by 3 bases; unmatched bases: 3. CDR3 size: 15 residues. CDR1 is SGHRS and CDR2 is YFSETQ in the germline V gene. For the CDR3, the DNA is TGCGCCAGCAGCTTGGAAGGGGACTACTACAATGAGCAGTTCTTC. As protein: CASSLEGDYYNEQFF. The entire variable domain, with the rest obtained from reference TRBV5-1 and TRBJ2-1, is as follows: KAGVTQTPRYLIKTRGQQVTLSCSPISGHRSVSWYQQTPGQGLQFLFEYFSETQRNKGNFPGRFSGRQFSNSRSEMNVSTLELGDSALYLCASSLEGDYYNEQFFGPGTRLTVL.

In its sample, this clonotype was seen a few times. The chain uses TRBV30 and TRBJ1-5; D is unresolved. Germline loops: CDR1 GTSNPN, CDR2 SVGIG (reference sequence). The CDR3 totals 18 residues. Trimming took 0 bases from V and 6 from J, leaving 24 bases between them. The CDR3 loop reads CAWSVLPIPGSAGQPQHF. CDR3 DNA sequence: TGTGCCTGGAGTGTATTACCGATACCGGGGTCCGCGGGTCAGCCCCAGCATTTT. The full variable domain, rest sourced from reference TRBV30 and TRBJ1-5, is SQTIHQWPATLVQPVGSPLSLECTVEGTSNPNLYWYRQAAGRGLQLLFYSVGIGQISSEVPQNLSASRPQDRQFILSSKKLLLSDSGFYLCAWSVLPIPGSAGQPQHFGDGTRLSIL.

This clonotype showed up many times. The chain combines TRBV28 with TRBJ2-3, with TRBD2 matching over 7 bases. CDR3 size: 14 residues. Unmatched junction bases numbered 7, after V lost 6 bases and J lost 4 bases. Germline lookup yields CDR1 MDHEN and CDR2 SYDVKM. The chain's CDR3 is CASRGTNSPDTQYF. CDR3 nucleotide sequence: TGTGCCAGCAGGGGGACTAACTCCCCAGATACGCAGTATTTT.

This clonotype was recorded a few times. The rearrangement uses TRBV9 and TRBJ2-1; TRBD2 agrees at 7 bases. Germline V gene data show CDR1 as SGDLS and CDR2 as YYNGEE. The CDR3 consists of 16 residues. The J segment lost 3 bases and the V segment lost 0 bases, leaving 6 bases of the junction unmatched. The CDR3 protein is CASSVDTGGNYNEQFF. CDR3 coding DNA: TGTGCCAGCAGCGTAGATACGGGAGGCAACTACAATGAGCAGTTCTTC.

The rearrangement joins TRBV12-3 or TRBV12-4 to TRBJ1-5; tentatively, D is TRBD1 (5 bases). Trimming took 2 bases from V and 4 from J, leaving 15 bases between them. The CDR3 sequence is 16 residues long. CDR3 nucleotides: TGTGCCAGCAGTTTATACAGTCCTGGGGCGAATCAGCCCCAGCATTTT. This codes for CASSLYSPGANQPQHF.

This clonotype has only a few counts. This sequence joins TRBV7-9 and TRBJ2-7; D gene unclear. CDR1 is SEHNR and CDR2 is FQNEAQ in the germline V gene (reference sequence). Trimming removed 2 bases at V and 4 bases at J, with 9 bases between. The CDR3 has 13 amino acids. The CDR3 bases are TGTGCCAGCAGCTTATCTTTGGTTTACGAGCAGTACTTC. Translation: CASSLSLVYEQYF.

This clonotype occurred many times. The chain uses TRBV5-1 and TRBJ2-3; tentative D call: TRBD2 (6 bases). The germline V and J ends were trimmed by 0 bases and 1 base, with 12 bases remaining between them. This CDR3 has 16 amino acids. Germline values: CDR1 SGHRS, CDR2 YFSETQ. The CDR3, as DNA: TGCGCCAGCAGCTTGGGTCTGGTAGCGGGCACAGATACGCAGTATTTT. This translates into CASSLGLVAGTDTQYF.

This clonotype has just a few counts. The CDR3 sequence: CAILRGENTEAFF. In DNA form, the CDR3 reads TGTGCCATCCTAAGAGGAGAGAACACTGAAGCTTTCTTT. The rearrangement uses TRBV6-1 and TRBJ1-1; D is unresolved. The CDR3 runs 13 residues. Germline V gives CDR1 MNHNS, CDR2 SASEGT. Trimming removed 10 bases at V and 1 base at J, with 13 bases between.

There are a few counts of this clonotype. This chain connects TRBV5-1 to TRBJ2-7; 8 bases are shared with TRBD1. The germline V gene encodes CDR1 SGHRS and CDR2 YFSETQ. Trimming took 1 base from V and 4 from J; bases not matched to a gene: 16. The CDR3 is 18 amino acids. In DNA, the CDR3 is TGCGCCAGCAGCTTGTTCGGGGTGGACAGGGAAGCTTTTTACGAGCAGTACTTC. Its protein is CASSLFGVDREAFYEQYF.

This clonotype was detected many times. The V and J genes are TRBV18 and TRBJ1-6, with D maybe TRBD1 (5 bases). V was shortened by 3 bases and J by 10 bases, with 13 bases between the two germline ends. Germline assignment: CDR1 KGHSH and CDR2 LQKENI. This CDR3 spans 14 amino acids. The CDR3 DNA follows: TGTGCCAGCTCACCCGGGACCGCCGGATCACCCCTCCACTTT. Protein product: CASSPGTAGSPLHF. Full variable domain (missing parts from reference TRBV18 and TRBJ1-6): NAGVMQNPRHLVRRRGQEARLRCSPMKGHSHVYWYRQLPEEGLKFMVYLQKENIIDESGMPKERFSAEFPKEGPSILRIQQVVRGDSAAYFCASSPGTAGSPLHFGNGTRLTVT.

There are many counts of this clonotype. The rearrangement links TRBV30 to TRBJ1-1; TRBD1 is a possible D gene (5 bases). V was clipped by 4 bases and J by 0 bases, with 15 bases between them. From germline, CDR1 is GTSNPN and CDR2 SVGIG (reference sequence). The CDR3 is 15 residues long. The CDR3 nucleotides read TGTGCCTGGACAGCCTGGAGGGGCATGAACACTGAAGCTTTCTTT. This translates into CAWTAWRGMNTEAFF. The variable domain in full, with the rest retrieved from reference TRBV30 and TRBJ1-1, is SQTIHQWPATLVQPVGSPLSLECTVEGTSNPNLYWYRQAAGRGLQLLFYSVGIGQISSEVPQNLSASRPQDRQFILSSKKLLLSDSGFYLCAWTAWRGMNTEAFFGQGTRLTVV.

This clonotype has a count of ten or more. The chain carries TRBV6-5 and TRBJ2-1; D remains ambiguous. Trimming removed 3 bases at V and 3 bases at J, with 12 bases between. The CDR3 loop spans 15 amino acids. Germline CDR1 and CDR2: MNHEY and SVGAGI. CDR3 DNA: TGTGCCAGCAGTTATGGTGGTGGTCGCTACAATGAGCAGTTCTTC. Translation: CASSYGGGRYNEQFF.

This clonotype was counted between two and nine times. This chain uses TRBV7-9 with TRBJ2-2; 7 bases line up with TRBD1. Per the germline V gene, CDR1 is SEHNR and CDR2 is FQNEAQ (reference sequence). This CDR3 is 15 amino acids long. The V segment lost 5 bases and the J segment 6 bases; nucleotides outside the gene matches: 9. CDR3 loop: CASSRTGSGAGELFF. The CDR3 coding sequence is TGTGCCAGCAGCAGGACAGGATCAGGGGCCGGGGAGCTGTTTTTT.

This clonotype has at least ten counts. The rearrangement links TRBV28 to TRBJ2-4; TRBD1 matches at 9 bases. Germline V CDR1 and CDR2: MDHEN, SYDVKM. V was pared by 3 bases and J by 7 bases, with 10 bases of the junction left unmatched. This CDR3 comprises 16 residues. DNA for the CDR3: TGTGCCAGCAGTTTTCCCCCTACAGGGGGCGCGAACATTCAGTACTTC. This codes for CASSFPPTGGANIQYF.

In regard to this clonotype: This may be a read error: a much more frequent sequence differs by one nucleotide. V is TRBV10-3 and J is TRBJ1-2; 8 bases agree with TRBD1. In germline, CDR1 is ENHRY, CDR2 SYGVKD. Germline trimming cut 3 bases from V and 4 bases from J; bases unmatched to any gene: 10. The CDR3 contains 16 residues. The CDR3 spells CAISDRTGLLGYGYTF. The DNA for the CDR3 is TGTGCCATCAGTGATAGGACAGGGTTATTGGGCTATGGCTACACCTTC.

This clonotype was counted ten times or more. The V and J genes are TRBV27 and TRBJ2-2, with D unresolved. The CDR3 sequence is 14 residues long. The germline CDR1 and CDR2 sequences are MNHEY and SMNVEV (reference sequence). Trimming removed 4 bases from V and 4 bases from J, with 10 bases in between. The CDR3, as DNA: TGTGCCAGCAGTTCTCTCTTAGGCACCGGGGAGCTGTTTTTT. Its translation: CASSSLLGTGELFF.

Ten or more counts support this clonotype. The chain recombines TRBV2 with TRBJ2-1; TRBD2 matches 8 bases. The V gene end was trimmed by 10 bases and the J gene end by 4 bases; junction bases not matched to a gene: 9. The CDR3 length is 14 residues. Germline V lookup: CDR1 SNHLY, CDR2 FYNNEI. The CDR3 DNA reads as TGTGCCACCTCAACCGGGACTAGATACAATGAGCAGTTCTTC. Encoded protein: CATSTGTRYNEQFF. Drawing the rest from reference TRBV2 and TRBJ2-1, the complete variable domain is EPEVTQTPSHQVTQMGQEVILRCVPISNHLYFYWYRQILGQKVEFLVSFYNNEISEKSEIFDDQFSVERPDGSNFTLKIRSTKLEDSAMYFCATSTGTRYNEQFFGPGTRLTVL.

This clonotype was observed at least ten times. V and J are TRBV4-3 and TRBJ1-5, with TRBD1 matching over 8 bases. The CDR3 is made up of 14 amino acids. V shed 3 bases and J 3 bases; nucleotides not matched to a gene: 1. Germline values: CDR1 LGHNA, CDR2 YSLEER. DNA for the CDR3: TGCGCCAGCAGCCAGGACAGGGCCAATCAGCCCCAGCATTTT. Protein product: CASSQDRANQPQHF.

On this clonotype itself: This sequence may be a read error, since a much larger clone differs from it by one base. The rearrangement links TRBV7-9 to TRBJ1-4, with a tentative D call TRBD1 (6 bases). The CDR3 contains 15 residues. CDR1 and CDR2 from the germline V gene are SEHNR and FQNEAQ (reference sequence). CDR3 amino acids: CSSSPSFRGNEKLFF. DNA of the CDR3: TGTTCCAGCAGCCCCTCGTTCAGGGGTAATGAAAAACTGTTTTTT.

Concerning this clonotype: A read error is the likely source, as a far larger clone sits one nucleotide away. The chain employs TRBV29-1 and TRBJ2-4; TRBD2 is a possible D gene (6 bases). TRBJ2-1 explains the end of the DNA better; the J call may be wrong. Germline V lookup: CDR1 SQVTM, CDR2 ANQGSEA. The CDR3 runs 20 residues. The CDR3 DNA sequence: TGCAGCGTGAATCGGGGAGGCAGCCAACGAACAAGCGGGTCCCTCAATGATCAGTTCTTC. Translation gives CSVNRGGSQRTSGSLNDQFF.

This clonotype was observed many times. The J gene is TRBJ1-2, the V gene TRBV11-2; no definite D call. V was shortened by 1 base and J by 5 bases, with 8 bases between the two germline ends. This CDR3 spans 13 amino acids. The germline gives CDR1 SGHAT, CDR2 FQNNGV. Written as DNA, the CDR3 is TGTGCCAGCAGCTTAGGGGCAGCATATGGCTACACCTTC. It specifies CASSLGAAYGYTF.

In its sample, this clonotype was seen a few times. The chain carries TRBV4-1 and TRBJ2-7, with unresolved D. The CDR3 consists of 13 residues. Per the germline V gene, CDR1 is MGHRA and CDR2 is YSYEKL. Trimming shortened V by 0 bases and J by 11 bases, and 14 bases separated the two germline ends. The CDR3 coding sequence is TGCGCCAGCAGCCAAGATATGGGCCAACGGGAGTACTTC. Residues: CASSQDMGQREYF.

The chain joins TRBV5-1 to TRBJ2-7, with TRBD2 identical over 9 bases. This CDR3 is 14 amino acids long. Germline values: CDR1 SGHRS, CDR2 YFSETQ. V lost 2 bases and J lost 3; bases outside the gene matches: 3. The CDR3 nucleotides read TGCGCCAGCAGCTTCGCTAGCGGGATCTACGAGCAGTACTTC. It is translated as CASSFASGIYEQYF.